These 9 T cell receptor beta chains originate from one sample sequenced in a study of OX40 agonist ivuxolimab in advanced cancers. The library was made by the immunoSEQ multiplex PCR assay. This is the immuneACCESS table as TCRdb keeps it, with only in-frame sequences that have V and J called. A part of the clones is gone; compared with another copy, unresolved V genes explain less than half, and the rest is unexplained. This sample lists 75,000 to 100,000 clones; roughly 90% were detected once. Of the sample, roughly 0.31% falls within the top ten clones. The sample consisted of CD4+ or CD8+ T cells sorted from blood, taken in a trial of the OX40 agonist ivuxolimab. Receptors originate from an adult with an advanced solid tumor such as melanoma, head and neck, liver or kidney cancer.

This sequence joins TRBV4-3 and TRBJ2-1, with no clear D. Germline V gives CDR1 LGHNA, CDR2 YSLEER. Trimming removed 1 base at V and 6 bases at J, with 10 bases between. CDR3 length: 14 amino acids. The CDR3 loop reads CASSQGKGVNEQFF. The CDR3 DNA reads TGCGCCAGCAGCCAAGGTAAGGGTGTCAATGAGCAGTTCTTC.

This clone was seen once. J is TRBJ2-7 and V is TRBV28, with 16 bases that match TRBD2. The trim removed 1 base at V and 3 bases at J, leaving 24 bases unmatched. The germline gives CDR1 MDHEN, CDR2 SYDVKM. This CDR3 spans 24 amino acids. CDR3 in amino acids: CASSLSSANVAGLAGGIVLYEQYF. CDR3 DNA sequence: TGTGCCAGCAGTTTATCTTCAGCAAATGTCGCGGGACTAGCGGGAGGGATAGTCCTCTACGAGCAGTACTTC.

The chain employs TRBV5-6 and TRBJ2-7; 7 bases line up with TRBD2. The CDR3 extends over 15 amino acids. V shed 0 bases and J 2 bases; nucleotides not matched to a gene: 5. From germline, CDR1 is SGHDT and CDR2 YYEEEE. CDR3 DNA: TGTGCCAGCAGCTTGGATAGCGGGTTAGCCTACGAGCAGTACTTC. Its translation: CASSLDSGLAYEQYF. Based on the CDR3 plus reference TRBV5-6 and TRBJ2-7, the full variable domain is DAGVTQSPTHLIKTRGQQVTLRCSPKSGHDTVSWYQQALGQGPQFIFQYYEEEERQRGNFPDRFSGHQFPNYSSELNVNALLLGDSALYLCASSLDSGLAYEQYFGPGTRLTVT.

The chain is built from TRBV28 and TRBJ1-4; the match to TRBD1 covers 8 bases. The germline CDR1 and CDR2 sequences are MDHEN and SYDVKM. Trimming took 3 bases from V and 0 from J; bases not matched to a gene: 9. The length of the CDR3 is 18 residues. CDR3 amino acids: CASSFPSRGPSTNEKLFF. CDR3 bases: TGTGCCAGCAGTTTCCCCAGCAGGGGGCCTTCAACTAATGAAAAACTGTTTTTT. Using reference TRBV28 and TRBJ1-4 for the parts outside the CDR3, the full variable domain is DVKVTQSSRYLVKRTGEKVFLECVQDMDHENMFWYRQDPGLGLRLIYFSYDVKMKEKGDIPEGYSVSREKKERFSLILESASTNQTSMYLCASSFPSRGPSTNEKLFFGSGTQLSVL.

The V and J genes are TRBV5-6 and TRBJ2-5; the D gene is possibly TRBD2 (6 bases). Germline assignment: CDR1 SGHDT and CDR2 YYEEEE. V dropped 4 bases and J dropped 5 bases, with 12 bases sitting between them. This CDR3 has 13 amino acids. The CDR3: CASSGGLRETQYF. Here the CDR3 DNA reads TGTGCCAGCAGCGGGGGACTCAGGGAGACCCAGTACTTC.

This chain links TRBV4-3 with TRBJ2-2; D ambiguous. V was clipped by 1 base and J by 4 bases, with 7 bases between them. The CDR3 is 14 amino acids. Germline V lookup: CDR1 LGHNA, CDR2 YSLEER. The CDR3: CASSQVPLTGELFF. The CDR3, as DNA: TGCGCCAGCAGCCAAGTGCCCCTCACCGGGGAGCTGTTTTTT.

This rearrangement joins TRBV28 to TRBJ2-5; 14 nucleotides match TRBD2. Losses at the gene ends were 5 bases for V and 5 bases for J; bases not matched to a gene: 7. The V gene's germline CDR1 is MDHEN and CDR2 SYDVKM. The length of the CDR3 is 16 residues. The chain's CDR3 is CASSHPGLAGVETQYF. As DNA, the CDR3 is TGTGCCAGCAGTCATCCGGGACTAGCGGGAGTGGAGACCCAGTACTTC.

The rearrangement links TRBV5-6 to TRBJ2-3; D possibly corresponds to TRBD2 (7 bases). The CDR3 length is 15 residues. Germline V lookup: CDR1 SGHDT, CDR2 YYEEEE. The V gene lost 4 bases and the J gene lost 4 bases, with 16 bases spanning the gap. The CDR3 sequence: CASSPRGGGSDTQYF. Here the CDR3 DNA reads TGTGCCAGCAGCCCTAGGGGGGGAGGGTCAGATACGCAGTATTTT.

This CDR3 is CASRDLYSGNTIYF. The DNA of the CDR3 is TGTGCCAGCAGGGACCTCTACTCTGGAAACACCATATATTTT. J is TRBJ1-3 and V is TRBV6-6; D unresolved. CDR1 MNHNY and CDR2 SVGAGI come from the germline V gene (reference sequence). The CDR3 runs to 14 residues. The ends were cut back, 6 bases at V and 0 bases at J, with 9 bases in the middle.